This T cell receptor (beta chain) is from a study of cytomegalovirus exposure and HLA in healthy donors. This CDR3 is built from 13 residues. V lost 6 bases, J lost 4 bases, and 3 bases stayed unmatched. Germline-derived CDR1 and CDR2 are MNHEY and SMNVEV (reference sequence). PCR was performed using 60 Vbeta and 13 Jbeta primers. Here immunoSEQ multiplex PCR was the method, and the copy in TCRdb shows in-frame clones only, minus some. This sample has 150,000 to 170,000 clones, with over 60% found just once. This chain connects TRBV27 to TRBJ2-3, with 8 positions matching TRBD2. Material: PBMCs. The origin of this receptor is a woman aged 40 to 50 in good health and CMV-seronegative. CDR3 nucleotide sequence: TGTGCCAGCAGCCCGGGAGGGCCAGATACGCAGTATTTT. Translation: CASSPGGPDTQYF.